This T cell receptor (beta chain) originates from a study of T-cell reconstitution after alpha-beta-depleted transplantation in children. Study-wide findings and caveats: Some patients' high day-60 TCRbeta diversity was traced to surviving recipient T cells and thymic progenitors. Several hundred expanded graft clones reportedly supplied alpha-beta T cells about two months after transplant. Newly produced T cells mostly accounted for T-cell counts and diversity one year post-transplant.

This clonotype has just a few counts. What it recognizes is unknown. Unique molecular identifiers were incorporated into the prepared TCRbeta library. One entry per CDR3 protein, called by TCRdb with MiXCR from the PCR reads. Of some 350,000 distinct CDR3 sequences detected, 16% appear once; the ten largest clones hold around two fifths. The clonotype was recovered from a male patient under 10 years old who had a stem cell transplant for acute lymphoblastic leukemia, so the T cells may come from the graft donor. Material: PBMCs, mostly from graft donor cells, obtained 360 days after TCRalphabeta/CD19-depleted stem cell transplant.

This CDR3 is CASSFNGRETQYF. CDR3 nucleotide sequence: TGTGCCAGCAGTTTTAACGGGAGAGAGACCCAGTACTTC. The chain employs TRBV12-3 or TRBV12-4 and TRBJ2-5; D might be TRBD2 (6 bases). V lost 3 bases and J 4 bases, leaving 9 bases between the germline ends. The CDR3 contains 13 residues.